The sequence of this TCR beta chain was determined in a study of blood T cell repertoires in COVID-19. About the research overall: In each case, the material was cDNA or gDNA derived from T cells, B-cell-depleted T cells, or PBMCs.

V lost 2 bases, J lost 2 bases, and 1 base stayed unmatched. The V gene's germline CDR1 is MNHEY and CDR2 SVGAGI. The CDR3 loop spans 14 amino acids. Produced via immunoSEQ multiplex PCR; TCRdb's table is partial and in-frame only. Of around 200,000 clones listed, about 90% are singletons. Sequenced: PBMCs or T cells enriched from blood (not recorded which). This sequence originates from a man aged 25 to 40 who had recovered from COVID-19. This sequence joins TRBV6-5 and TRBJ1-2; 8 nucleotides align to TRBD1. CDR3 amino acids: CASSYNRGNYGYTF. The CDR3 DNA sequence: TGTGCCAGCAGTTACAACAGGGGGAACTATGGCTACACCTTC.